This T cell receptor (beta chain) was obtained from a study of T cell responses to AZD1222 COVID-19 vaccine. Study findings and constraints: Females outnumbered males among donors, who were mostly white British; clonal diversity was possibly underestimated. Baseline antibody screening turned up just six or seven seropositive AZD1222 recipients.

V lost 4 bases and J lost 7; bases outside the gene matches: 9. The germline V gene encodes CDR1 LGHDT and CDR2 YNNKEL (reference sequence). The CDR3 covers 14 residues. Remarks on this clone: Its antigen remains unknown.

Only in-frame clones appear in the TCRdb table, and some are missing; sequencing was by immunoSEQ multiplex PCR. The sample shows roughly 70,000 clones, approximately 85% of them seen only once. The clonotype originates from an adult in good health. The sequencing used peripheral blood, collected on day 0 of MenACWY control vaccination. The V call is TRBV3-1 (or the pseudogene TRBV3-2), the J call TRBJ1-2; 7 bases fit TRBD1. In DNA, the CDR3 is TGTGCCAGCAGCCGGGACAGAGGGTGGGGTGGCTACACCTTC. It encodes CASSRDRGWGGYTF.